This T cell receptor beta chain was retrieved from a study of shared clonotypes between healthy human individuals. Clones were sequenced by immunoSEQ multiplex PCR, and TCRdb holds only the in-frame ones, with some missing. Here the sample spans roughly 640,000 clones, approximately 74% being singletons. This clone was detected ten times or more. The junction had 7 bases not matched to a gene; V was cut back by 5 bases and J by 4 bases. CDR3 size: 15 residues. The germline V gene has CDR1 SGHAT and CDR2 FQNNGV. The sequenced sample consisted of memory CD4+ T cells sorted from blood. Subset given: CD45RA-negative fraction. This clonotype was obtained from a woman under 40 in good health. The V gene is TRBV11-2, the J gene TRBJ2-5; 10 bases match TRBD1. DNA for the CDR3: TGTGCCAGCAGCCTGGGACAGGGGAATTTAGAGACCCAGTACTTC. This codes for CASSLGQGNLETQYF. The complete variable domain, with remaining parts taken from reference TRBV11-2 and TRBJ2-5, reads EAGVAQSPRYKIIEKRQSVAFWCNPISGHATLYWYQQILGQGPKLLIQFQNNGVVDDSQLPKDRFSAERLKGVDSTLKIQPAKLEDSAVYLCASSLGQGNLETQYFGPGTRLLVL.